This T cell receptor (beta chain) was documented in a study of Graves' ophthalmopathy and Graves' hyperthyroidism. The CDR3 has 14 residues. Trimming shortened V by 4 bases and J by 4 bases, and 14 bases separated the two germline ends. About this clonotype itself: A clone one base away is much larger, so this may be a read error.

Amplification of TCR beta CDR3 regions used RNA transcripts. Scientists carried out first-round RT-PCR using HTBI primers and then a second-round multiplex PCR. TCRdb redid the calling of the multiplex PCR reads with MiXCR, one entry per CDR3 protein. The sample carries roughly 1.1 million distinct CDR3 sequences, less than 45% recorded once. This sequence joins TRBV12-3 or TRBV12-4 and TRBJ2-7; D possibly uses TRBD1 or TRBD2 (6 bases each). Input material: peripheral blood or thyroid tissue (not recorded which). This TCR was recovered from an adult man with Graves' hyperthyroidism. The CDR3 DNA follows: TGTGCCAGCAGTTGGAGGGGGTCCGCTTACGAGCAGTACTTC. Translating it yields CASSWRGSAYEQYF.